Listed below are T cell receptor beta chains from one sample, sequenced in a study of cytomegalovirus exposure and HLA in healthy donors. Clones were read by immunoSEQ multiplex PCR, and TCRdb kept only the in-frame ones, dropping some. Here the sample spans under 150,000 clones, over 85% being singletons. Sequenced: PBMCs. These receptors came from a young woman in good health and CMV-seronegative. CDR3s include the opening cysteine and the closing phenylalanine or tryptophan. The D gene is left open where the match is weak. Some rows mark clone size as missing; the rest say once, few, many or name a class of expanded clone.

. | . | TRBJ2-4 | TRBV12-2 | TGTGCAAGTCGCAAAGGACAGGCCGTAGCCAAAAACATTCAGTACTTC | CASRKGQAVAKNIQYF
TRBD2 | . | TRBJ2-5 | TRBV27 | TGTGCCAGCAGACCGGGACTAGCGGGTCCCGTCGAGACCCAGTACTTC | CASRPGLAGPVETQYF
TRBD2 | . | TRBJ2-1 | TRBV27 | TGTGCCAGCAGTATTAGCGGGAGCTCCTACAATGAGCAGTTCTTC | CASSISGSSYNEQFF
TRBD1 | . | TRBJ1-3 | TRBV5-1 | TGCGCCAGCCGCGCAGGGGGAAGCTCTGGAAACACCATATATTTT | CASRAGGSSGNTIYF
TRBD2 | . | TRBJ2-7 | TRBV10-1 | TGCGCCAGCAGTGATCCAGCGGGGGGGGTCTACGAGCAGTACTTC | CASSDPAGGVYEQYF
. | . | TRBJ1-4 | TRBV23-1 | TGCGCCAGCCAGGGGTTGGGGCCATTGGATGAAAAACTGTTTTTT | CASQGLGPLDEKLFF
. | once | TRBJ2-1 | TRBV19 | TGTGCCAGTAGTATGCGGTCAAGCTCCTACAATGAGCAGTTCTTC | CASSMRSSSYNEQFF
TRBD2 | . | TRBJ2-5 | TRBV30 | TGTGCCGGGGATAGCGGGAGGGGGAAGACCCAGTACTTC | CAGDSGRGKTQYF
TRBD2 | . | TRBJ2-1 | TRBV7-3 | TGTGCCAGCAGCTTAAATGTAGCGGGAGGGCGGAATGAGCAGTTCTTC | CASSLNVAGGRNEQFF
. | . | TRBJ2-7 | TRBV5-6 | TGTGCCAGCAGCTTGGGGGCCAGCCACTACGAGCAGTACTTC | CASSLGASHYEQYF
TRBD2 | . | TRBJ2-7 | TRBV7-2 | TGTGCCAGCAGCTCACCGGGACTAGCCTCCTACGAGCAGTACTTC | CASSSPGLASYEQYF
. | . | TRBJ1-1 | TRBV6-1 | TGTGCCAGCAGTAGAGCAGGGGATACCACTGAAGCTTTCTTT | CASSRAGDTTEAFF
TRBD1 | few | TRBJ1-2 | TRBV7-2 | TGTGCCAGCAGTCGCAAACAGGGGAACTATGGCTACACCTTC | CASSRKQGNYGYTF
TRBD1 | . | TRBJ1-1 | TRBV9 | TGTGCCAGCAGCGCCGACAGGGCATCCAAGCTGACTGAAGCTTTCTTT | CASSADRASKLTEAFF
TRBD1 | . | TRBJ1-1 | TRBV6-5 | TGTGCCAGCAGTCTAAGTGGGACAGTAAACACTGAAGCTTTCTTT | CASSLSGTVNTEAFF
. | . | TRBJ2-5 | TRBV30 | TGTGCCTGGTGTCCCCGTGTAGTCCAAGAGACCCAGTACTTC | CAWCPRVVQETQYF
. | . | TRBJ2-5 | TRBV5-6 | TGTGCCAGCAGCTTGGGCAGGGGCCAAGAGACCCAGTACTTC | CASSLGRGQETQYF
TRBD1 | . | TRBJ2-5 | TRBV5-1 | TGCGCCAGCAGCTTGCCGTCGGGACAGCCACAAGAGACCCAGTACTTC | CASSLPSGQPQETQYF
TRBD1 | . | TRBJ1-2 | TRBV30 | TGTGCCTGGAGTGCCCCGGACAGGGGCAAGGCTGGCTACACCTTC | CAWSAPDRGKAGYTF
TRBD1 | . | TRBJ2-2 | TRBV7-6 | TGTGCCAGCAGCTTAGGACGGACAGGGCGACGCACCGGGGAGCTGTTTTTT | CASSLGRTGRRTGELFF
TRBD1 | . | TRBJ1-4 | TRBV25-1 | TGTGCCAGCAGCCAAGATGGGCAGGGGGCTAATGAAAAACTGTTTTTT | CASSQDGQGANEKLFF
. | . | TRBJ2-3 | TRBV2 | TGTGCCAGCAGTGTTCGTAGATTCACAGATACGCAGTATTTT | CASSVRRFTDTQYF
. | . | TRBJ2-3 | TRBV30 | TGTGCCTGGAGTGCGTCCCGAACAGGGTTCGGTGGAGATACGCAGTATTTT | CAWSASRTGFGGDTQYF
TRBD1 | once | TRBJ1-3 | TRBV6-1 | TGTGCCAGCAGTGAAGCAACAGGGGGGCTGTTCGGAAACACCATATATTTT | CASSEATGGLFGNTIYF
TRBD2 | . | TRBJ2-5 | TRBV9 | TGTGCCAGCAGCGTTGGGACTAGCGAAGAGACCCAGTACTTC | CASSVGTSEETQYF
TRBD1 | . | TRBJ1-5 | TRBV5-1 | TGCGCCAGCAGCCCGGATGGACAGGGTAATCAGCCCCAGCATTTT | CASSPDGQGNQPQHF
. | . | TRBJ2-7 | TRBV7-9 | TGTGCCAGCAGCCGAGGGCTGTCCTACGAGCAGTACTTC | CASSRGLSYEQYF
. | . | TRBJ1-3 | TRBV28 | TGTGCCAGCAGTTTACCCACAGTAGGGGACTCTGGAAACACCATATATTTT | CASSLPTVGDSGNTIYF
TRBD1 | . | TRBJ1-4 | TRBV27 | TGTGCCAGCAGTCCGACTGGGACAGGGAGGGAAAAACTGTTTTTT | CASSPTGTGREKLFF
TRBD1 | . | TRBJ1-1 | TRBV19 | TGTGCCAGTAGTTTGGGACAGAGGAAAACTGAAGCTTTCTTT | CASSLGQRKTEAFF
TRBD2 | . | TRBJ2-3 | TRBV6-5 | TGTGCCAGCAGGGCGAGCGGGGGTAGCACAGATACGCAGTATTTT | CASRASGGSTDTQYF
. | . | TRBJ2-7 | TRBV4-3 | TGCGCCAGCAGCCTCAGAGGCGGGATCCCTTACGAGCAGTACTTC | CASSLRGGIPYEQYF
. | . | TRBJ1-1 | TRBV30 | TGTGCCTGGACTAACAGACTAAGCCTGAACACTGAAGCTTTCTTT | CAWTNRLSLNTEAFF
TRBD1 | . | TRBJ2-1 | TRBV18 | TGTGCCAGCTCACTAGGACAGGCAAATGAGCAGTTCTTC | CASSLGQANEQFF
. | . | TRBJ2-1 | TRBV12-5 | TGTGCTAGCGCAAAGGGGCTCCACAATGAGCAGTTCTTC | CASAKGLHNEQFF
TRBD1 | . | TRBJ1-3 | TRBV5-1 | TGCGCCAGCAGCTTGGCCAAAATGGACAGGGGACCTATCTCTGGAAACACCATATATTTT | CASSLAKMDRGPISGNTIYF
. | . | TRBJ1-1 | TRBV4-1 | TGCGCCAGCAGCCAAGATACATCGATTGGAGCTTTCTTT | CASSQDTSIGAFF
. | . | TRBJ1-2 | TRBV5-4 | TGTGCCAGCAGCCCCGAACCTAGACAGGATGGCTACACCTTC | CASSPEPRQDGYTF
. | . | TRBJ1-4 | TRBV7-9 | TGTGCCAGTAGCTTAGTCGTCGGGGGGCCAAATGAAAAACTGTTTTTT | CASSLVVGGPNEKLFF
. | . | TRBJ1-4 | TRBV10-3 | TGTGCCATCAGTGAGTCGCGGGGGAATTCCGAGGGACTGTTTTTT | CAISESRGNSEGLFF
. | . | TRBJ2-3 | TRBV7-3 | TGTGCCAGCAGCTTAATGCCGGACAAGTATTCCGAAGTACCTAGCACAGATACGCAGTATTTT | CASSLMPDKYSEVPSTDTQYF
TRBD1 | . | TRBJ2-5 | TRBV2 | TGTGCCAGCAGTAAGGACAGGGCTCAAGAGACCCAGTACTTC | CASSKDRAQETQYF
. | . | TRBJ2-7 | TRBV9 | TGTGCCAGCAGCGTAGGTAGTCTAGACCCCTACGAGCAGTACTTC | CASSVGSLDPYEQYF
TRBD1 | . | TRBJ1-6 | TRBV28 | TGTGCCAGCAGTCCCGACAGGGTGGGTGGTTCACCCCTCCACTTT | CASSPDRVGGSPLHF
. | . | TRBJ1-1 | TRBV18 | TGTGCCAGCTCACCACCGACGGACTCGGGTGAAGCTTTCTTT | CASSPPTDSGEAFF
. | . | TRBJ2-7 | TRBV19 | TGTGCCAGTAGTATAAGTTTCCAGGGAGGATACTCTGAGCTGGAAGAGCAGTACTTC | CASSISFQGGYSELEEQYF
. | . | TRBJ1-1 | TRBV29-1 | TGCAGCGGGGGCCAGGGTGTGGGCACTGAAGCTTTCTTT | CSGGQGVGTEAFF
TRBD1 | few | TRBJ1-2 | TRBV6-4 | TGTGCCAGCAGTGACCAGGGGGCCGGTGGCTACACCTTC | CASSDQGAGGYTF
TRBD1 | . | TRBJ1-2 | TRBV5-8 | TGTGCCAGCAGTGGTTACGGGACAGCCTTATTTAACTATGGCTACACCTTC | CASSGYGTALFNYGYTF
TRBD2 | . | TRBJ2-1 | TRBV10-2 | TGCGCCAGCAGTGAGAAAGGACTAGCCTTCTACAATGAGCAGTTCTTC | CASSEKGLAFYNEQFF
. | once | TRBJ1-2 | TRBV28 | TGTGCCAGCAGTTTAGAGGAATTCTATGGCTACACCTTC | CASSLEEFYGYTF
. | . | TRBJ1-1 | TRBV18 | TGTGCCAGCACTCCTTCGGGAGGTTTCACTGAAGCTTTCTTT | CASTPSGGFTEAFF
. | . | TRBJ2-1 | TRBV7-3 | TGTGCCAGCAGCCCCAACAGGGACTCCTACAATGAGCAGTTCTTC | CASSPNRDSYNEQFF
. | . | TRBJ2-1 | TRBV10-3 | TGTGCCATCAGTGAGTCTCCGGGAACCTACAATGAGCAGTTCTTC | CAISESPGTYNEQFF